A single count supports the clone carrying this TCR beta chain. Methods used by the authors: How many nucleated cells were present was estimated from reference gene primer amplification. Assay: immunoSEQ multiplex PCR; the TCRdb copy retains only in-frame clones and omits some. D and trimming were read from the DNA, whereas the V and J calls and clone size are those reported in that table. The sample holds about 250,000 clones, roughly 85% seen once. The sample comes from a study of blood T cell repertoires in COVID-19. Looking at the study overall: PBMCs, B-cell-depleted T cells, or T cells provided the cDNA or gDNA that made up the material.

The length of the CDR3 is 15 residues. The ends were cut back, 0 bases at V and 1 base at J, with 9 bases in the middle. Germline V CDR1 and CDR2: SGHDN, FVKESK. Recruits, aged roughly 18 to 90 years, lived in 20 to 30 US areas. Participants' own reports of clinical history determined their cohort assignment. The clonotype comes from a woman between 50 and 59 years old with acute COVID-19. The sequenced sample consisted of PBMCs or T cells enriched from blood (not recorded which). The V and J genes are TRBV14 and TRBJ1-1; no firm D call. CDR3 region: CASSQEQRGNTEAFF. CDR3 sequence (DNA): TGTGCCAGCAGCCAAGAACAACGAGGGAACACTGAAGCTTTCTTT.